Shown below are 24 T cell receptor beta chains from a single sample sequenced in a study of blood T cell repertoires in COVID-19. Sequencing was performed with immunoSEQ multiplex PCR; in TCRdb, only in-frame clones are kept and a portion is missing. This table holds 90,000 to 120,000 clones, 80% to 90% found once. The specimen sequenced was peripheral blood. These receptors were collected from a man aged 35-49 years with active or convalescent COVID-19.

On this clone itself: This sample also contains other DNA sequences that code for the same CDR3. The chain combines TRBV7-2 with TRBJ1-4; no clear D. The V and J ends lost 1 base and 5 bases respectively, with 8 bases between them. Germline V lookup: CDR1 SGHTA, CDR2 FQGNSA. The CDR3 consists of 14 residues. This CDR3 reads CASSLGGGNEKLFF. Here the CDR3 DNA reads TGTGCCAGCAGCTTAGGAGGTGGGAATGAAAAACTGTTTTTT.

The chain is built from TRBV29-1 and TRBJ1-2; TRBD1 agrees at 9 bases. The germline CDR1 and CDR2 sequences are SQVTM and ANQGSEA. The CDR3 extends over 16 amino acids. Unmatched junction bases numbered 9, after V lost 1 base and J lost 3 bases. CDR3 protein: CSVEGRTGAIYYGYTF. The CDR3 coding sequence is TGCAGCGTTGAAGGGAGGACAGGGGCCATATACTATGGCTACACCTTC.

This chain connects TRBV30 to TRBJ1-1, with D tentatively TRBD1 (6 bases). The CDR3 contains 14 residues. Germline V gene sequence: CDR1 GTSNPN, CDR2 SVGIG (reference sequence). Between the trimmed V and J ends, which lost 4 bases and 1 base, there was a span of 13 bases. The CDR3 bases are TGTGCCTGGACGGGGGGGCTTAAGAACACTGAAGCTTTCTTT. It translates to CAWTGGLKNTEAFF.

This chain uses TRBV7-9 with TRBJ1-2, with a tentative D call TRBD1 (5 bases). Germline CDR1 is SEHNR and CDR2 is FQNEAQ (reference sequence). The CDR3 covers 14 residues. V gave up 5 bases and J gave up 4 bases, with 14 bases separating them. This CDR3 is CASSPSGGFYGYTF. DNA for the CDR3: TGTGCCAGCAGCCCCTCGGGGGGTTTCTATGGCTACACCTTC.

The gene calls are TRBV6-5 and TRBJ2-7, with 9 nucleotides matching TRBD1. The CDR3 runs to 15 residues. From germline, CDR1 is MNHEY and CDR2 SVGAGI. Trimming at V came to 5 bases and at J to 3 bases, leaving 8 bases not matched to a gene. The CDR3: CASSRSPGQGYEQYF. The CDR3 coding sequence is TGTGCCAGCAGTCGAAGTCCGGGACAGGGCTACGAGCAGTACTTC.

This chain connects TRBV5-1 to TRBJ2-1; 13 nucleotides agree with TRBD2. V shed 4 bases and J 7 bases; nucleotides not matched to a gene: 8. The CDR3 consists of 16 residues. Germline V gives CDR1 SGHRS, CDR2 YFSETQ. The CDR3 sequence is CASSPGLAGVTNEQFF. CDR3 coding DNA: TGCGCCAGCAGCCCAGGACTAGCGGGAGTTACGAATGAGCAGTTCTTC.

The DNA of the CDR3 is TGTGCCAGCAGCCCCTCGACAGGGGCGAACATTCAGTACTTC. The encoded protein is CASSPSTGANIQYF. The chain has TRBV11-2 and TRBJ2-4; 8 nucleotides match TRBD1. CDR1 SGHAT and CDR2 FQNNGV come from the germline V gene. The CDR3 totals 14 residues. The ends lost 5 bases at V and 7 bases at J; junction bases unmatched: 7.

This chain connects TRBV5-4 to TRBJ2-7; tentative D call: TRBD1 (7 bases). Trimming stripped 2 bases from V and 2 bases from J, with 11 bases between. In germline, CDR1 is SGHNT, CDR2 YYREEE (reference sequence). The CDR3 length is 14 residues. This CDR3 reads CASSFGGGPYEQYF. CDR3 nucleotides: TGTGCCAGCAGCTTTGGAGGGGGCCCCTACGAGCAGTACTTC.

A single count supports this clone. The chain joins TRBV6-2 or TRBV6-3 to TRBJ1-5, with 10 bases that match TRBD1. The CDR3 loop spans 16 amino acids. The germline gives CDR1 MNHEY, CDR2 SVGEGT. V was clipped by 4 bases and J by 5 bases; unmatched bases: 8. The CDR3 coding sequence is TGTGCCAGCAGTTCCAGGGGGACAGGGGTCGATCAGCCCCAGCATTTT. Translated: CASSSRGTGVDQPQHF.

The J gene is TRBJ2-7, the V gene TRBV2; 9 nucleotides align to TRBD1. V trimming: 7 bases; J trimming: 2 bases; junction bases outside the gene matches: 12. Per germline, CDR1 SNHLY and CDR2 FYNNEI. The CDR3 is 16 residues long. The DNA of the CDR3 is TGTGCCAGCATCACCTACCGGGACAGGGTAACCTACGAGCAGTACTTC. As protein: CASITYRDRVTYEQYF.

This clone appeared a few times. The chain has TRBV27 and TRBJ2-1, with 14 positions matching TRBD2. Trimming removed 5 bases from V and 6 bases from J; junction bases left unmatched: 3. The germline V gene encodes CDR1 MNHEY and CDR2 SMNVEV (reference sequence). This CDR3 is 15 amino acids long. The CDR3 spells CASSTGTSGGNEQFF. In DNA form, the CDR3 reads TGTGCCAGCAGTACCGGGACTAGCGGGGGCAATGAGCAGTTCTTC.

This clone came up once. The gene calls are TRBV18 and TRBJ2-7; possible D gene TRBD1, 6 bases. The CDR3 spans 16 residues. Germline loops: CDR1 KGHSH, CDR2 LQKENI. Deletions cut 5 bases from V and 5 bases from J, with 22 bases between. The CDR3 loop reads CASSARTANSIDEQYF. The CDR3 DNA reads as TGTGCCAGCTCAGCGCGGACAGCCAATTCGATCGACGAGCAGTACTTC.

This chain links TRBV9 with TRBJ1-4, with TRBD1 identical over 7 bases. The V gene end was trimmed by 0 bases and the J gene end by 3 bases; junction bases not matched to a gene: 2. There are 15 residues in the CDR3. The germline gives CDR1 SGDLS, CDR2 YYNGEE. The CDR3 nucleotides are TGTGCCAGCAGCGTAGTTGGGACAGCTAATGAAAAACTGTTTTTT. It specifies CASSVVGTANEKLFF.

By sample share, this clone is medium-sized. The chain recombines TRBV18 with TRBJ2-1; 7 bases agree with TRBD1. The CDR3 extends over 14 amino acids. Unmatched junction bases numbered 9, after V lost 4 bases and J lost 9 bases. Per germline, CDR1 KGHSH and CDR2 LQKENI. The CDR3 region is CASSRTDRVGEQFF. Here the CDR3 DNA reads TGTGCCAGCTCACGGACCGACAGGGTTGGTGAGCAGTTCTTC.

The chain is built from TRBV18 and TRBJ2-3, with 7 bases aligning to TRBD2. The CDR3 contains 15 residues. CDR1 and CDR2 from the germline V gene are KGHSH and LQKENI. V trimming: 0 bases; J trimming: 4 bases; junction bases outside the gene matches: 4. CDR3 sequence reads: CASSPPGAGADTQYF. The CDR3 nucleotides are TGTGCCAGCTCACCACCAGGGGCGGGAGCAGATACGCAGTATTTT.

The chain joins TRBV28 to TRBJ2-3, with D possibly TRBD2 on 6 matching bases. Trimming took off 6 bases at V and 2 bases at J, with 12 bases between the two ends. The CDR3 runs to 14 residues. CDR1 MDHEN and CDR2 SYDVKM come from the germline V gene. The CDR3 sequence: CASSRLGNTDTQYF. CDR3 DNA sequence: TGTGCCAGCAGCAGACTAGGGAACACAGATACGCAGTATTTT.

V gene TRBV21-1 combines with J gene TRBJ1-2; the D segment call TRBD1 is taken from the table without a DNA check. TRBV21-1 has pseudogene status. This CDR3 spans 15 amino acids. The CDR3 sequence: CASSSWDRYSYGYTF. The CDR3 DNA is TGTGCCAGCAGCTCGTGGGACAGGTACTCCTATGGCTACACCTTC.

This clone was detected only once. The chain has TRBV28 and TRBJ1-5; 7 bases fit TRBD1. The CDR3 is made up of 15 amino acids. Germline CDR1 MDHEN, CDR2 SYDVKM. After removal of 3 bases from V and 7 bases from J, the junction contained 9 bases not matched to a gene. The CDR3 here is CASSFIQGRGQPQHF. In DNA form, the CDR3 reads TGTGCCAGCAGTTTTATACAGGGGAGAGGACAGCCCCAGCATTTT.

The rearrangement uses TRBV9 and TRBJ2-6, with a tentative D call TRBD1 (6 bases). The germline CDR1 and CDR2 sequences are SGDLS and YYNGEE. The V end lost 4 bases, the J end lost 4 bases, and 21 bases lay between the germline ends. This CDR3 contains 18 residues. CDR3 loop: CASSPSRYRALGANVLTF. The CDR3 DNA is TGTGCCAGCAGCCCATCGAGATACAGGGCCCTAGGGGCCAACGTCCTGACTTTC. Based on the CDR3 plus reference TRBV9 and TRBJ2-6, the full variable domain is DSGVTQTPKHLITATGQRVTLRCSPRSGDLSVYWYQQSLDQGLQFLIQYYNGEERAKGNILERFSAQQFPDLHSELNLSSLELGDSALYFCASSPSRYRALGANVLTFGAGSRLTVL.

The chain recombines TRBV28 with TRBJ1-4; D remains ambiguous. Trimming pared 5 bases from V and 7 bases from J, leaving 14 bases between. CDR1 is MDHEN and CDR2 is SYDVKM in the germline V gene. The CDR3 contains 14 residues. The CDR3 DNA reads as TGTGCCAGCAGTCTTTGGTCCGGGATTGAAAAACTGTTTTTT. This sequence encodes CASSLWSGIEKLFF.

This chain links TRBV7-3 with TRBJ2-1; 7 bases map to TRBD2. Germline trimming cut 1 base from V and 3 bases from J; bases unmatched to any gene: 3. The germline V gene has CDR1 SGHTA and CDR2 FQGTGA. This CDR3 region has 15 residues. CDR3 nucleotides: TGTGCCAGCAGCTTAATGGGAGGGAGCTACAATGAGCAGTTCTTC. It encodes CASSLMGGSYNEQFF.

V gene TRBV4-1 combines with J gene TRBJ1-1; D is ambiguous. This CDR3 spans 12 amino acids. Trimming took 3 bases from V and 6 from J, leaving 8 bases between them. Germline V gene lookup returns CDR1 MGHRA and CDR2 YSYEKL. CDR3 in DNA: TGCGCCAGCAGCCACGGGTGGTCTGAAGCTTTCTTT. Translating it yields CASSHGWSEAFF.

This clone has a handful of counts. The J gene is TRBJ1-1, the V gene TRBV19; the match to TRBD1 covers 8 bases. V trimming: 6 bases; J trimming: 4 bases; junction bases outside the gene matches: 4. The CDR3 is 13 amino acids. Germline V gene sequence: CDR1 LNHDA, CDR2 SQIVND (reference sequence). CDR3 residues: CASSADRGTEAFF. The DNA of the CDR3 is TGTGCCAGTAGCGCCGACAGGGGCACTGAAGCTTTCTTT.

This chain uses TRBV21-1 with TRBJ2-1; the DNA was not used to check the table's D call, TRBD1. TRBV21-1 is flagged as a pseudogene. This CDR3 region has 18 residues. CDR3 nucleotides: TGTGCCAGCAGCAAAGTCGACCTGGACAGGCCGGAGATCAATGAGCAGTTCTTC. Translation: CASSKVDLDRPEINEQFF.